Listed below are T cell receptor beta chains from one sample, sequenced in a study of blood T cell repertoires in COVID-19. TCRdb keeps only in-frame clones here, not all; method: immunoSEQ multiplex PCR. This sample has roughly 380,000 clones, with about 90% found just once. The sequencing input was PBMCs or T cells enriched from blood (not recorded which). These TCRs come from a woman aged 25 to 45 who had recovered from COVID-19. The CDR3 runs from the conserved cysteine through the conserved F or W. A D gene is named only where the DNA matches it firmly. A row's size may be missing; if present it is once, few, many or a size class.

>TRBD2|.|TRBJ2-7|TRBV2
CASSTVSGTSGFYEQYF
TGTGCCAGCAGTACTGTCTCCGGGACTAGCGGGTTCTACGAGCAGTACTTC
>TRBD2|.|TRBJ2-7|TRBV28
CASSPGLAEGYEQYF
TGTGCCAGCAGTCCGGGACTAGCGGAGGGATACGAGCAGTACTTC
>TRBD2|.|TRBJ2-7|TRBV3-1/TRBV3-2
CASSPWTSGGYEQYF
TGTGCCAGCAGCCCATGGACTAGTGGGGGCTACGAGCAGTACTTC
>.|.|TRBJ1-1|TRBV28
CASSLSVPLNTEAFF
TGTGCCAGCAGTTTATCAGTGCCATTGAACACTGAAGCTTTCTTT
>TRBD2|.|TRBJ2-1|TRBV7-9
CASSPLADSYNEQFF
TGTGCCAGCAGCCCACTAGCGGACTCCTACAATGAGCAGTTCTTC
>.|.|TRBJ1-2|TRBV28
CASGSGTNYGYTF
TGTGCCAGCGGATCCGGGACTAACTATGGCTACACCTTC
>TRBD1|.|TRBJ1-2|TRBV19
CASSGNRGQDYGYTF
TGTGCCAGTAGTGGAAACAGGGGGCAGGACTATGGCTACACCTTC
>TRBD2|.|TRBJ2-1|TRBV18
CASSPRTVTSGGWLDNEQFF
TGTGCCAGCTCACCTCGTACCGTCACTAGCGGGGGTTGGTTGGACAATGAGCAGTTCTTC
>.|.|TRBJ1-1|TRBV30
CAWNQGNGGAFF
TGTGCCTGGAACCAGGGAAACGGGGGGGCTTTCTTT
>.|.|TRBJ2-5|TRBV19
CASSLGTPYQETQYF
TGTGCCAGTAGTCTGGGGACACCGTACCAAGAGACCCAGTACTTC
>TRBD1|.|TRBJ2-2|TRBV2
CASSTAGGTNTGELFF
TGTGCCAGCAGTACCGCAGGGGGAACGAACACCGGGGAGCTGTTTTTT
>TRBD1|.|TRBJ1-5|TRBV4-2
CASSPWTGVTGGNQPQHF
TGTGCCAGCAGCCCTTGGACAGGGGTAACGGGAGGCAATCAGCCCCAGCATTTT
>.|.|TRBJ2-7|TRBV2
CASEWLAVYEQYF
TGTGCCAGCGAATGGCTAGCAGTCTACGAGCAGTACTTC
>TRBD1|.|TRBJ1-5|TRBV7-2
CASSLVGTGGDQPQHF
TGTGCCAGCAGCTTGGTTGGGACAGGGGGGGATCAGCCCCAGCATTTT
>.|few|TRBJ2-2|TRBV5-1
CASSLDRAGTGELFF
TGCGCCAGCAGCTTGGACAGGGCCGGCACCGGGGAGCTGTTTTTT
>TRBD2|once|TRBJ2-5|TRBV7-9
CASSLVATSIQETQYF
TGTGCCAGCAGCTTAGTTGCGACTAGCATACAAGAGACCCAGTACTTC